The clone carrying this TCR beta chain turned up a few times. As yet, its antigen is unknown. This entry is derived from a study of T cell repertoires in cytomegalovirus infection. The V gene's germline CDR1 is MNHEY and CDR2 SVGEGT. Trimming pared 7 bases from V and 5 bases from J, leaving 14 bases between. The CDR3 contains 13 residues. TCRdb itself ran the reads through MiXCR, one entry per CDR3 protein. Found here are 160,000 or so distinct CDR3 sequences, about 20% of them singletons; the top ten hold under 30%. This chain joins TRBV6-2 or TRBV6-3 and TRBJ1-1; D gene unclear. Source: CD8+ T cells from cultured PBMCs, taken from culture after CMV antigen stimulation. This TCR came from a human donor in good health (CMV status not recorded). Some clones in this sample may be carry-over from other donors' samples. CDR3 bases: TGTGCCAGCACCATTAGAGGAGGGACTGAAGCTTTCTTT. Its translation is CASTIRGGTEAFF.